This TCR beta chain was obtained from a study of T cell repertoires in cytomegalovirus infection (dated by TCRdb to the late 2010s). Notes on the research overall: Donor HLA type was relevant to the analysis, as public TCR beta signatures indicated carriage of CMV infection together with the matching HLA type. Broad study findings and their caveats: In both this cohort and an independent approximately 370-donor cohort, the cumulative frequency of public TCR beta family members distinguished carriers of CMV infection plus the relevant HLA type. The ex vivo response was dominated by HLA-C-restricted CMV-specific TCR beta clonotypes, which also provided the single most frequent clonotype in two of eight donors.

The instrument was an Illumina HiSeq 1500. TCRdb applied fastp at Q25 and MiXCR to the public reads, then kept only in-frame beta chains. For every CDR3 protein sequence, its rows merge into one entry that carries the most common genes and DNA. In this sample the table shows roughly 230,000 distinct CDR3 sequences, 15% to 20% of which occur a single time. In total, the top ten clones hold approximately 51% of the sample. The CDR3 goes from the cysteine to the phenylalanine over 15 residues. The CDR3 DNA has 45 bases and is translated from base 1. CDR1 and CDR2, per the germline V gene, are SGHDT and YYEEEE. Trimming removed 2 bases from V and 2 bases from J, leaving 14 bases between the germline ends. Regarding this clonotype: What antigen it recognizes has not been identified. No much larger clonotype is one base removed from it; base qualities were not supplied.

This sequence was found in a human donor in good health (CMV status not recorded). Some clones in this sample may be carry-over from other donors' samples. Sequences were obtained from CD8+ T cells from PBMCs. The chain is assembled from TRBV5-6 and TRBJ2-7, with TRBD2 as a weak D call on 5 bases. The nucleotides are TGTGCCAGCAGCTTTTTTAGCGACGGAGCCTACGAGCAGTACTTC. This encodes CASSFFSDGAYEQYF.